The next 24 T cell receptor beta chains were all read from a single sample in a study of T cells after yellow fever vaccination. TCRdb independently ran MiXCR on the 5' RACE reads; one entry per CDR3 protein. This table holds hundreds of thousands of distinct CDR3 sequences, 12% found once. The sequencing used PBMCs, collected on the day of the yellow fever booster vaccination. These TCRs come from a man in his thirties or forties who received the YFV17D yellow fever vaccine.

The chain couples TRBV19 to TRBJ1-1; D is undetermined. V was clipped by 3 bases and J by 3 bases, with 5 bases between them. This CDR3 comprises 12 residues. Germline values: CDR1 LNHDA, CDR2 SQIVND (reference sequence). CDR3 loop: CASSISYTEAFF. Here the CDR3 DNA reads TGTGCCAGTAGTATCTCCTACACTGAAGCTTTCTTT.

This clonotype turned up a few times. The CDR3 DNA reads as TGTGCCAGCAGTTCACCGGGACAGGGGGCCAACGAGCAGTACTTC. It yields the protein CASSSPGQGANEQYF. The J gene is TRBJ2-7, the V gene TRBV6-5, with 12 bases fitting TRBD1. V was clipped by 4 bases and J by 5 bases; unmatched bases: 6. Germline V CDR1 and CDR2: MNHEY, SVGAGI. The CDR3 runs to 15 residues.

The chain combines TRBV12-3 or TRBV12-4 with TRBJ1-1; D is unclear. This CDR3 contains 13 residues. V gave up 3 bases and J gave up 1 base, with 6 bases separating them. The CDR3 coding sequence is TGTGCCAGCAGTTTTCTCCCGAACACTGAAGCTTTCTTT. Its translation: CASSFLPNTEAFF.

The chain has TRBV6-1 and TRBJ2-7, with TRBD1 matching over 8 bases. V shed 6 bases, J shed 5 bases, and the junction held 6 bases outside the gene matches. Germline values: CDR1 MNHNS, CDR2 SASEGT. The CDR3 extends over 13 amino acids. The CDR3 DNA is TGTGCCAGCAGCCCCCCAGGGGGCCACGAGCAGTACTTC. This sequence encodes CASSPPGGHEQYF.

The chain joins TRBV14 to TRBJ2-3; 13 bases map to TRBD2. The CDR3 length is 18 residues. The germline V gene encodes CDR1 SGHDN and CDR2 FVKESK. The V gene end was trimmed by 0 bases and the J gene end by 2 bases; junction bases not matched to a gene: 5. The CDR3 DNA follows: TGTGCCAGCAGCCAAGAGCGACTAGCGGGAGGCACCACAGATACGCAGTATTTT. It is translated as CASSQERLAGGTTDTQYF.

J is TRBJ2-3 and V is TRBV7-2, with TRBD2 identical over 15 bases. The CDR3 runs 18 residues. J lost 10 bases, V lost 0 bases, and 11 bases had no gene match. CDR1 is SGHTA and CDR2 is FQGNSA in the germline V gene. In DNA form, the CDR3 reads TGTGCCAGCAGCTTAGCGCACATAATGGGACTAGCGGGGGGATCGCAGTATTTT. Translating gives CASSLAHIMGLAGGSQYF.

This chain joins TRBV7-2 and TRBJ1-3; no definite D call. CDR1 SGHTA and CDR2 FQGNSA come from the germline V gene. Trimming took off 5 bases at V and 2 bases at J, with 13 bases between the two ends. The CDR3 is made up of 15 amino acids. DNA of the CDR3: TGTGCCAGCAGCCACGACGGTAGGGCTGGAAACACCATATATTTT. It specifies CASSHDGRAGNTIYF.

This clonotype was counted a few times. The V call is TRBV28, the J call TRBJ2-7; D remains unclear. V lost 3 bases, J lost 9 bases, and 21 bases lay in between. Per the germline V gene, CDR1 is MDHEN and CDR2 is SYDVKM. The CDR3 is 15 residues long. This chain's CDR3 is CASSFRASEYRGQYF. CDR3 sequence (DNA): TGTGCCAGCAGTTTTCGGGCGTCCGAATATCGTGGGCAGTACTTC.

This clonotype was counted at least ten times. The rearrangement joins TRBV20-1 to TRBJ2-2; 9 positions agree with TRBD2. The trim removed 2 bases at V and 5 bases at J, leaving 3 bases unmatched. Germline CDR1 and CDR2: DFQATT and SNEGSKA (reference sequence). CDR3 size: 14 residues. CDR3 DNA: TGCAGTGCTAGAACGACTAGCGGTACCGGGGAGCTGTTTTTT. Protein product: CSARTTSGTGELFF.

The chain is built from TRBV24-1 and TRBJ2-5; 13 nucleotides agree with TRBD2. The CDR3 runs to 16 residues. Germline loops: CDR1 KGHDR, CDR2 SFDVKD. The J segment lost 4 bases and the V segment lost 3 bases, leaving 4 bases of the junction unmatched. CDR3 bases: TGTGCCACCAGTGATGGACTAGCGGGAGTCGGAGAGACCCAGTACTTC. This sequence encodes CATSDGLAGVGETQYF.

This clonotype has more than one count but fewer than ten. The rearrangement joins TRBV7-9 to TRBJ2-2; a possible D gene is TRBD2 (5 bases). CDR3 size: 16 residues. The germline V gene has CDR1 SEHNR and CDR2 FQNEAQ (reference sequence). Trimming stripped 3 bases from V and 3 bases from J, with 14 bases between. The chain's CDR3 is CASSFRRVGDTGELFF. Here the CDR3 DNA reads TGTGCCAGCAGCTTCAGACGAGTCGGGGACACCGGGGAGCTGTTTTTT.

This clonotype showed up just a few times. The chain's CDR3 is CASSERFGTEAFF. The DNA for the CDR3 is TGCGCCAGCAGCGAGCGGTTCGGCACTGAAGCTTTCTTT. The V call is TRBV4-3, the J call TRBJ1-1, with unresolved D. In germline, CDR1 is LGHNA, CDR2 YSLEER. The CDR3 length is 13 residues. Trimming removed 5 bases from V and 4 bases from J, with 11 bases in between.

V and J are TRBV27 and TRBJ2-7, with 10 bases that match TRBD1. V gave up 9 bases and J gave up 0 bases; unmatched junction bases: 11. CDR1 is MNHEY and CDR2 is SMNVEV in the germline V gene (reference sequence). The CDR3 sequence is 16 residues long. CDR3: CASGQGGTSLSYEQYF. The CDR3 nucleotides are TGTGCCAGTGGACAGGGGGGAACTTCCCTCTCCTACGAGCAGTACTTC.

This clonotype occurred a few times. The chain joins TRBV20-1 to TRBJ2-7, with TRBD2 matching over 9 bases. With V trimmed by 3 bases and J by 0 bases, 3 bases remained unmatched. Germline lookup yields CDR1 DFQATT and CDR2 SNEGSKA (reference sequence). The CDR3 contains 14 residues. The CDR3 DNA is TGCAGTGCTAGGACTAGCGGAAGCTCCTACGAGCAGTACTTC. It yields the protein CSARTSGSSYEQYF.

V gene TRBV20-1 combines with J gene TRBJ1-2; no firm D call. This CDR3 is 12 amino acids long. Trimming took off 1 base at V and 5 bases at J, with 8 bases between the two ends. The germline V gene encodes CDR1 DFQATT and CDR2 SNEGSKA (reference sequence). The DNA of the CDR3 is TGCAGTGCTAGAGGAGCTGGATATGGCTACACCTTC. Protein sequence: CSARGAGYGYTF.

The table lists this clonotype with many counts. The chain links TRBV7-2 to TRBJ2-1; unclear D gene. V lost 3 bases and J lost 4, with 7 bases in between. The CDR3 contains 13 residues. The germline gives CDR1 SGHTA, CDR2 FQGNSA. CDR3 residues: CASSLGIYNEQFF. CDR3 nucleotides: TGTGCCAGCAGCTTGGGTATTTACAATGAGCAGTTCTTC.

This clonotype showed up just a few times. The chain combines TRBV20-1 with TRBJ2-6; D is undetermined. Germline V gene data show CDR1 as DFQATT and CDR2 as SNEGSKA (reference sequence). This CDR3 has 15 amino acids. V lost 0 bases and J lost 3, with 9 bases in between. CDR3 nucleotides: TGCAGTGCTAGAGATCGGATCCTTGGGGCCAACGTCCTGACTTTC. Protein: CSARDRILGANVLTF.

This clonotype was seen at least ten times. V and J are TRBV7-8 and TRBJ1-3; D is ambiguous. The CDR3 spans 14 residues. The germline V and J ends were trimmed by 1 base and 1 base, with 5 bases remaining between them. CDR1 and CDR2 from the germline V gene are SGHVS and FQNEAQ. The DNA of the CDR3 is TGTGCCAGCAGCTTAGTGGCTTCTGGAAACACCATATATTTT. It specifies CASSLVASGNTIYF.

This chain joins TRBV7-6 and TRBJ2-7, with 11 bases aligning to TRBD1. The V gene's germline CDR1 is SGHVS and CDR2 FNYEAQ. The CDR3 is 17 amino acids. V gave up 5 bases and J gave up 1 base; unmatched junction bases: 10. CDR3 sequence: CASSVRGGTGGSYEQYF. CDR3 DNA sequence: TGTGCCAGCAGCGTTCGGGGAGGGACAGGGGGTTCCTACGAGCAGTACTTC.

This sequence joins TRBV11-3 and TRBJ2-3; TRBD1 agrees at 8 bases. This CDR3 has 15 residues. CDR1 is SGHNT and CDR2 is YENEEA in the germline V gene. With 5 bases clipped from V and 0 bases from J, the junction kept 4 bases outside the gene matches. The CDR3 DNA follows: TGTGCCAGCAGCAGAGACAGGGGCAGCACAGATACGCAGTATTTT. It is translated as CASSRDRGSTDTQYF.

This clonotype appeared a few times. The rearrangement uses TRBV20-1 and TRBJ1-3; D uncertain. The CDR3 extends over 14 amino acids. Between the trimmed V and J ends, which lost 3 bases and 3 bases, there was a span of 12 bases. The germline CDR1 and CDR2 sequences are DFQATT and SNEGSKA (reference sequence). The CDR3 DNA follows: TGCAGTGCTAGGAGCCTGCTGGGTGGAAACACCATATATTTT. Its translation is CSARSLLGGNTIYF.

This clonotype has a handful of counts. The V gene is TRBV20-1, the J gene TRBJ1-2, with D perhaps matching TRBD1 (6 bases). The CDR3 sequence is 15 residues long. Trimming took off 7 bases at V and 1 base at J, with 19 bases between the two ends. Per germline, CDR1 DFQATT and CDR2 SNEGSKA (reference sequence). As DNA, the CDR3 is TGCAGTGTCCCATCGCCCGGGACACTTAACTATGGCTACACCTTC. Translating gives CSVPSPGTLNYGYTF.

This chain links TRBV7-2 with TRBJ2-3; no clear D. CDR3 length: 11 amino acids. The V gene's germline CDR1 is SGHTA and CDR2 FQGNSA. V lost 8 bases and J lost 2, with 5 bases in between. The CDR3 protein is CASAVTDTQYF. The CDR3 nucleotides are TGTGCCAGCGCGGTCACAGATACGCAGTATTTT. Combining the CDR3 with reference TRBV7-2 and TRBJ2-3 gives the whole variable domain GAGVSQSPSNKVTEKGKDVELRCDPISGHTALYWYRQSLGQGLEFLIYFQGNSAPDKSGLPSDRFSAERTGGSVSTLTIQRTQQEDSAVYLCASAVTDTQYFGPGTRLTVL.

This clonotype was observed a handful of times. The V and J genes are TRBV5-1 and TRBJ2-3; 8 bases map to TRBD2. The CDR3 runs 16 residues. Germline-derived CDR1 and CDR2 are SGHRS and YFSETQ. The J segment lost 4 bases and the V segment lost 1 base, leaving 8 bases of the junction unmatched. CDR3 DNA: TGCGCCAGCAGCTTGAGGGGCCCGCGGGGGGCAGATACGCAGTATTTT. The encoded protein is CASSLRGPRGADTQYF.